The sample holds a few counts of the clone carrying this T cell receptor (beta chain). The antigen remains undetermined. The data are from a study of beta chain features in type 1 diabetes. CDR1 LNHDA and CDR2 SQIVND come from the germline V gene (reference sequence). This CDR3 has 14 residues. Unmatched junction bases numbered 4, after V lost 3 bases and J lost 5 bases. The study's findings and limits: Within the patient group, naive, central memory and Treg TCRB repertoires appeared more similar to each other than within healthy donors. Shortening that was moderate but significant affected the TCRB CDR3s of Type 1 diabetes patients in all four CD4+ subsets. These data did not resolve whether HLA type affects TCRB rearrangement.

Staining for CD45RO/CCR7/CD25/CD127/CD95/CD27 allowed sorting of CD4+ naive, central memory, regulatory and stem cell-like memory cells. Reverse transcription of all isolated RNA meant that expressed TCRB transcripts were sequenced. Mean read depth for naive, central memory and regulatory T cell samples was 3.5 million to 4.5 million reads. Clones were read by immunoSEQ multiplex PCR, and TCRdb kept only the in-frame ones, dropping some. The sample yields over 600,000 clones, roughly an eighth seen once. The specimen sequenced was naive CD4+ T cells from blood. The genes are TRBV19 and TRBJ2-5; 9 bases match TRBD2. This clonotype was obtained from a man aged 25 to 40 with type 1 diabetes. The chain's CDR3 is CASSILAGSETQYF. The CDR3 DNA follows: TGTGCCAGTAGTATCCTAGCGGGAAGCGAGACCCAGTACTTC.